This T cell receptor beta chain was retrieved from a study of blood T cell repertoires in COVID-19 (dated by TCRdb to the early 2020s). Broadly, across the study: ImmuneRACE Cohort 3 recovered participants were defined by two consecutive negative NP/OP PCR tests, healthcare professional clearance, or symptom resolution. The collaborator samples originated in the United States, Italy and Spain and spanned the acute and convalescent phases of COVID-19. The prospective study material was composed of cDNA or gDNA derived from T cells, B-cell-depleted T cells, or PBMCs. The dataset comprised deeply sampled blood TCRbeta repertoires from subjects exposed to, actively infected with, or recovered from COVID-19. The repertoires were released in a freely available public database meant as a resource for research on the immune response to SARS-CoV-2. Samples were obtained from the ongoing ImmuneRACE study (first 160 participants) and from some 1,300 subjects provided by 6 global collaborators. Sample metadata almost always included a de-identified subject ID, COVID-19 status, age in years and sex. Where HLA class I and class II types were available, the types were taken from metadata supplied by the sample provider, not from assay-based typing. Broad study findings and their caveats: The quantity of clinical and demographic metadata differed by source and by participant and was supplied without curation.

TCRbeta CDR3 regions were amplified from genomic DNA using the immunoSEQ Assay, a bias-controlled multiplex PCR. Turning to the authors' computational methods: Nucleated cell counts per sample were estimated from amplification of reference gene primers within the assay. To quantify the absolute abundance of each unique TCRbeta CDR3 rearrangement, sequence reads were collapsed and filtered. Productive Simpson clonality was computed per sample as the square root of Simpson's diversity index over productive rearrangements. TCRdb obtained this table from immuneACCESS and retained in-frame rearrangements with V and J assigned. These tables miss some clones; where compared with another copy, unresolved V genes account for less than half of the shortfall, and the remainder is unexplained. The V and J calls and the clone size are those of that table, but D and trimming were determined from the DNA. The sample table shows over 250,000 clones, and 70% to 90% are seen once. The biggest ten clones account for approximately 2% of the sample.

Participants in the prospective study were enrolled through a virtual design, were aged about 18 to 100 years, and lived in 24 United States geographic areas. Cohort assignment in the prospective study relied on participant-reported clinical history from a screening survey and a study questionnaire. In the prospective study, whole blood, serum and a nasopharyngeal or oropharyngeal swab were collected from each participant by mobile phlebotomists. Prospective study participants could optionally give additional blood draws and questionnaires over an approximately 2-month period. Before DNA extraction, prospective study blood samples were shipped either frozen or at room temperature. Note on this clone: Its antigen is currently not known. Per-base quality was not reported, and no clone a single base away is much larger than it.

The junction shows trimming of 7 bases on V and 4 bases on J, plus 19 bases between the germline ends. Taken from the germline V gene (reference sequence), the CDR1 and CDR2 loops are MNHEY and SMNVEV. The CDR3 covers 15 residues, taking in both the cysteine and the phenylalanine. Only the CDR3 part of the read is kept: 45 bases, read in frame from the first base. Material for sequencing was PBMCs or T cells enriched from blood (not recorded which). This sequence was found in a woman aged 60-75 years in a cohort exposed to, infected with or recovered from COVID-19 (not recorded which). Here the chain combines TRBV27 and TRBJ1-1; a tentative D match to TRBD1 spans 5 bases. The DNA sequence is as follows: TGTGCCAGCAAGCTCCTCAGGGTGGGAGGCACTGAAGCTTTCTTT. Its translation is CASKLLRVGGTEAFF.